Listed below are T cell receptor beta chains from one sample, sequenced in a study of blood T cell repertoires in COVID-19. Method: immunoSEQ multiplex PCR; TCRdb's copy keeps in-frame clones and lacks some. The sample yields 100,000 to 150,000 clones, about 81% seen once. Sequenced sample: peripheral blood. Receptor source: a man aged 30 to 45 with COVID-19, enrolled during active disease. Each CDR3 is given with its conserved first and last residue. Each record gives: J gene, V gene, D gene, CDR3 protein. The D gene is left open where the match is weak.

J gene: TRBJ2-5; V gene: TRBV11-3; D gene: TRBD1; CDR3 protein: CASSSDADRGRETQYF
J gene: TRBJ1-1; V gene: TRBV7-5; D gene: NA; CDR3 protein: CVRSLGDSPTEAFF
J gene: TRBJ1-1; V gene: TRBV30; D gene: NA; CDR3 protein: CACRGGWGTEAFF
J gene: TRBJ2-5; V gene: TRBV27; D gene: NA; CDR3 protein: CASSIIRGETQYF
J gene: TRBJ2-6; V gene: TRBV6-2/TRBV6-3; D gene: NA; CDR3 protein: CASSYSQGTGANVLTF
J gene: TRBJ2-1; V gene: TRBV7-2; D gene: TRBD2; CDR3 protein: CATLLAGGRGEQFF
J gene: TRBJ2-7; V gene: TRBV28; D gene: NA; CDR3 protein: CASSLPTVFYEQYF
J gene: TRBJ2-5; V gene: TRBV5-1; D gene: TRBD2; CDR3 protein: CASSLDGTSGETQYF
J gene: TRBJ2-2; V gene: TRBV5-3; D gene: TRBD2; CDR3 protein: CARSLWASGNGANTGELFF
J gene: TRBJ2-3; V gene: TRBV29-1; D gene: NA; CDR3 protein: CSVGGEVMYF
J gene: TRBJ2-7; V gene: TRBV12-3/TRBV12-4; D gene: TRBD2; CDR3 protein: CASTGTRGEQYF